This T cell receptor beta chain was obtained from a study of blood T cell repertoires in COVID-19. Study context: The samples span acute and convalescent COVID-19 from the United States, Italy and Spain.

In germline, CDR1 is LGHNA, CDR2 YNFKEQ. The CDR3 consists of 15 residues. Trimming cost V 3 bases and J 6 bases; bases outside gene matches: 7. In the authors' workflow: The authors estimated nucleated cell counts from reference gene primer amplification. Sequenced by immunoSEQ multiplex PCR; TCRdb stores in-frame clones only, minus some. V, J and clone size derive from that table, while D and trimming were established from the DNA sequence. The sample holds about 220,000 clones, around 89% seen once. V is TRBV4-2 and J is TRBJ2-1, with 8 bases identical to TRBD1. The clonotype comes from a man aged 25-45 years who had been exposed to COVID-19. The sequenced sample consisted of PBMCs or T cells enriched from blood (not recorded which). The chain's CDR3 is CASSHSGGAGNEQFF. CDR3 coding DNA: TGTGCCAGCAGCCATTCAGGGGGCGCGGGCAATGAGCAGTTCTTC.